This TCR beta chain was identified during a study of shared clonotypes between healthy human individuals (TCRdb year 2020). For the study in its entirety: The cohort comprised a couple of women and a few men aged 18 to 49 years. Per donor, three plates each were used for CD4 naive and CD4 memory, two for CD8 naive, and one for CD8 memory. Blood TCR repertoires of roughly five healthy adults were deeply sequenced to estimate repertoire size and the extent of clonotype sharing between individuals. To increase sequencing depth and limit assay-specific biases, different laboratories used diverse techniques to prepare libraries and sequence TCR repertoires. Per donor, leukapheresis produced somewhere between about 0.85 and 8.9 billion PBMCs. Overall results and qualifications from the work: Naive subsets generally had larger estimated clonotype richness than memory subsets. Sharing across a few donors was observed for about 5% of naive CD4, 3.5% of naive CD8, about 2.5% of memory CD4, and 0.4% of memory CD8 clonotypes. Pairwise subsampling indicated that sequencing depth was expected to affect the degree of clonotype sharing among donors. The genetic and exposure-history diversity represented was limited by the small number of donors. Incomplete sequencing was indicated by rarefaction of sorted-subset datasets, despite the large sequencing depth. Only blood was sampled, and tissue TCR repertoires likely differ from those in blood. Higher generation probabilities were observed for clonotypes shared by all four sorted-subset donors than for non-shared clonotypes.

Using the deep immunoSEQ assay, TCR CDR3 regions were amplified from genomic DNA by multiplex PCR. Genomic DNA extracted from each cell subset was distributed evenly over all wells of several immunoSEQ 96-well plates, and each plate served as one replicate. Each replicate PCR for sorted subsets received around 210 ng genomic DNA, equal to about 30,000 T cell genomes. Purified libraries were measured with a Qubit 3.0 fluorometer, size-checked on a Bioanalyzer 2100, and measured again with the KAPA Library Quantification kit. A separate single-read 150-cycle Illumina NextSeq 550 flow cell was used to sequence each immunoSEQ 96-well plate. In the authors' own workflow: Because the immunoSEQ output held only junctional sequences and lacked quality scores, the filtering could not match the filtering applied to full-length reads. To assign V/J genes and CDR3, sequences were annotated using PyIR, a Python wrapper for IgBLAST v1.9, with IMGT germline references. Reads with weak V/J assignments (E-value above 1e-6), missing CDR3, stop codons, out-of-frame junctions, or ambiguous translated residues were removed. V3J clonotypes were defined as sequences sharing the same inferred V gene, J gene, and CDR3 amino acid sequence. Percentage overlap between repertoires was computed as shared unique clonotypes divided by the size of the smaller repertoire. Richness of each repertoire was evaluated using RTK rarefaction, the Chao1 estimator, and Recon v2.1 estimates of unobserved clonotypes. For all TCRbeta clonotypes obtained by the gDNA method from a few donors, generation probabilities were computed with OLGA. TCRdb holds this immuneACCESS table with in-frame rearrangements only. Some clones are missing; in checked studies, unresolved V genes explain under half, and the rest has no known cause. For V, J and clone size, that table is used; D and trimming come from the DNA. The sample table records roughly 500,000 clones; 90% to 96% of these occur just once. About 0.054% of the sample rests with the top ten.

The donors were healthy, HIV-negative adults with no recently reported acute infections or vaccinations. All donors were Caucasian adults living in Nashville, Tennessee, USA. CD4+ T cells were enriched by magnetic negative selection; naive cells were then positively selected on CD45RA, and the negative fraction formed the memory subset. Blood was obtained by leukapheresis, after which PBMCs were separated by Ficoll-Histopaque density gradient centrifugation and cryopreserved in liquid nitrogen vapor phase. Analytical flow cytometry was used to check the purity and quantity of every magnetically sorted T cell population. Genomic DNA was isolated from each sorted fraction and quantified by UV absorbance on a Nanodrop 2000c. Taken from cysteine to phenylalanine, the CDR3 has 12 residues. The retained sequence is limited to the CDR3, 36 bases, with the frame set at the first base. The V and J ends are trimmed by 9 bases and 2 bases, leaving 10 bases between them. The germline V gene provides CDR1 SNHLY and CDR2 FYNNEI.

As for this clone: Its antigen specificity is not known. Base qualities are missing; no much larger clone stands one base away.

This clonotype originated in a woman in her twenties or thirties in good health. Here the chain combines TRBV2 and TRBJ2-5, with the D gene call left open. The specimen sequenced was naive CD4+ T cells sorted from blood. Per the publication, the cell subset or site label means: CD45RA+ positively selected. The CDR3 in this case is CASNEGQETQYF. The bases are TGTGCCAGTAACGAAGGTCAAGAGACCCAGTACTTC. With all but the CDR3 taken from the reference TRBV2 and TRBJ2-5 genes, the full variable domain is: EPEVTQTPSHQVTQMGQEVILRCVPISNHLYFYWYRQILGQKVEFLVSFYNNEISEKSEIFDDQFSVERPDGSNFTLKIRSTKLEDSAMYFCASNEGQETQYFGPGTRLLVL.